This is a list of T cell receptor beta chains from one sample in a study of regulatory T cells in long-lasting Graves disease. Each CDR3 protein is one row after TCRdb ran MiXCR on the multiplex PCR reads. The sample lists approximately 300,000 distinct CDR3 sequences; 18% were seen once. The sequenced sample was peripheral blood mononuclear cells (PBMCs), obtained at new diagnosis, from a patient treated with antithyroid drugs. These TCRs come from a female donor with Graves disease. Each CDR3 is given with its conserved first and last residue.

j_gene | v_gene | CDR3aa
TRBJ1-1 | TRBV28 | CASSPRGPTEAFF
TRBJ1-5 | TRBV28 | CVSSLTQGSNQPQHF
TRBJ1-1 | TRBV5-8 | CASSLGHAGGTEAFF
TRBJ2-5 | TRBV20-1 | CSAFPFMGSLETQYF
TRBJ2-1 | TRBV2 | CASSGALASYNEQFF
TRBJ2-1 | TRBV12-3/TRBV12-4 | CASSSYREYNEQFF
TRBJ1-5 | TRBV4-1 | CASSQQPSGAQPQHF
TRBJ2-7 | TRBV30 | CAWSFTRGGPPEQYF
TRBJ2-5 | TRBV12-3/TRBV12-4 | CALPGTSGTETQYF
TRBJ2-1 | TRBV7-9 | CASSVAGPYNEQFF
TRBJ2-7 | TRBV27 | CASSLEWDVSYEQYF
TRBJ2-7 | TRBV20-1 | CSAKGTVYEQYF
TRBJ1-1 | TRBV9 | CAGSVTGTANTEAFF
TRBJ1-1 | TRBV12-3/TRBV12-4 | CASSWDRSRAEAFF
TRBJ1-1 | TRBV7-8 | CASSLAVEENTEAFF
TRBJ1-2 | TRBV10-3 | CAISDGVGANYGYTF
TRBJ1-6 | TRBV28 | CASSTASLTSPLHF
TRBJ2-5 | TRBV9 | CASSVDTGIFQETQYF
TRBJ1-1 | TRBV12-3/TRBV12-4 | CASNLPYGLPEAFF
TRBJ2-7 | TRBV5-1 | CASSLSSGRTISYEQYF
TRBJ2-1 | TRBV11-2 | CASSFIGEGNEQFF
TRBJ2-7 | TRBV9 | CASSGQGANEQYF
TRBJ2-1 | TRBV6-1 | CASSQDRVNEQFF
TRBJ1-6 | TRBV7-8 | CASSFLHGGSPLHF
TRBJ1-6 | TRBV27 | CASSLIGDRPGSSYNSPLHF
TRBJ2-1 | TRBV5-1 | CASSDAGGSSYNEQFF
TRBJ2-7 | TRBV20-1 | CSATTSAASREQYF
TRBJ1-4 | TRBV25-1 | CASSIGTATNEKLFF
TRBJ1-1 | TRBV6-1 | CASSPSQGATNTEAFF
- | TRBV4-1 | CASSQAEIATQYF
TRBJ1-2 | TRBV5-6 | CASSSGAGGNYGYTF
TRBJ2-7 | TRBV11-2 | CASSLVGGRSYEQYF
TRBJ1-5 | TRBV30 | CAWNRRANQPQHF
TRBJ2-1 | TRBV6-2/TRBV6-3 | CASSYRPGGGPYNEQFF
TRBJ2-7 | TRBV4-2 | CASSQGLAAGGPVDSYEQYF
TRBJ2-1 | TRBV12-3/TRBV12-4 | CASSRRTSSLGNEQFF
TRBJ2-7 | TRBV6-1 | CASTDGSEQYF
TRBJ1-4 | TRBV5-1 | CASSLTGAGEKLFF
TRBJ2-5 | TRBV10-3 | CAISESTPRWETQYF
TRBJ1-5 | TRBV6-1 | CASSVTGDQPQHF
TRBJ2-5 | TRBV18 | CASSHGSQETQYF
TRBJ1-5 | TRBV10-3 | CAISESPDSNQPQHF
TRBJ1-1 | TRBV20-1 | CSARQGSGGTEAFF
TRBJ2-3 | TRBV7-6 | CASSLGTATSSTDTQYF
TRBJ2-7 | TRBV27 | CASSFSGALEQYF
TRBJ1-2 | TRBV30 | CAWTSGQVENYGYTF
TRBJ2-3 | TRBV29-1 | CSGQGGERGSTDTQYF
TRBJ2-2 | TRBV6-1 | CASSDLGTGELFF
TRBJ1-6 | TRBV20-1 | CSAGTGGGNSPLHF
TRBJ2-3 | TRBV24-1 | CAAGDSTDTQYF
TRBJ2-7 | TRBV11-2 | CASSWSAGYEQYF
TRBJ1-3 | TRBV20-1 | CSARGDAGNTIYF
TRBJ2-5 | TRBV24-1 | CATSDLPEETQYF
TRBJ1-6 | TRBV28 | CASSSSGTDPFSLHF
TRBJ2-7 | TRBV6-1 | CASSDEGSYEQYF
TRBJ2-5 | TRBV7-9 | CASSLGLEVGTQETQYF
TRBJ1-2 | TRBV3-1 | CASSQRQGTGYTF
TRBJ2-1 | TRBV7-3 | CASSWGGGPYNEQFF
TRBJ1-5 | TRBV28 | CASSSMGPHQPQHF
TRBJ2-1 | TRBV13 | CASSLGLMGQNFYNEQFF